This note documents a single T cell receptor beta chain sequence. Antigen unknown. All sequencing subjects had displayed CD8+CD57+ cell expansion on flow cytometry. The entry originates in a study of CD8+CD57+ T cells in acquired aplastic anemia. Study-level information: Sorted CD4+ and CD8+ cell DNA averaged about 3.5 ug.

According to the study, genomic DNA was the template for TCR beta VDJ and CDR3 profiling. Using its own MiXCR run on the reads, TCRdb lists one record per CDR3 protein. The sample lists some 180,000 distinct CDR3 sequences, around 60% occurring once. General observations from the study: No significant patient-versus-control difference appeared in CD8+ Simpson's diversity. The same twenty-nine CD8+ CDR3 sequences occurred in patients and in controls.

The TCR sequence derives from a human donor with aplastic anemia. The sequenced sample consisted of sorted CD4+, CD8+, or CD8+CD57+ T cells (not recorded which) from PBMCs.

The CDR3 sequence: CAPQNGAVEKLFF. For the CDR3, the DNA is TGTGCCCCACAGAACGGGGCAGTTGAAAAACTGTTTTTT. The rearrangement uses TRBV24-1 and TRBJ1-4, with D possibly being TRBD1 (5 bases). Trimming cost V 12 bases and J 7 bases, with 17 bases left between them. The length of the CDR3 is 13 residues. Germline lookup yields CDR1 KGHDR and CDR2 SFDVKD.